This T cell receptor (beta chain) comes out of a study of early T cells in non-severe SARS-CoV-2 infection (dated by TCRdb to the early 2020s). Study-level background: Because TCR sequencing relied on bulk RNA taken from unsorted whole blood, pairing of alpha and beta chains was not possible. General findings and caveats noted by the study authors: Matching against VDJdb was skewed toward anti-spike CD8 responses, likely underestimated virus-specific expansions, and missed private and CD4 specificities.

The library was prepared using 5' RACE. TCRdb shows the sequencer as NextSeq 500. To correct for sequencing error and PCR bias, the TCR library protocol tagged individual cDNA molecules with unique molecular identifiers. Both TCR alpha and beta chains were sequenced, and tight co-correlation was observed between alpha and beta sequence abundances in each sample. From the authors' description of their analysis: Decombinator V4 was used to perform V gene, J gene and CDR3 annotation of TCR sequences. Expanded TCRs were defined as changing significantly between any two time points under a Poisson model with p below 0.0001. TCR abundances were normalised to the total number of TCRs sequenced per sample and expressed as counts per million. TRAV1-2 paired with TRAJ12, TRAJ20 or TRAJ33 defined MAIT TCRs, while TRAV10 paired with TRAJ18 defined iNKT TCRs. VDJdb, accessed 1 November 2021, was searched for CMV, EBV and SARS-CoV-2 annotated TCRs, with TCRs annotated for multiple antigens excluded. Using fastp trimming at Q25 and MiXCR clonotype assembly, TCRdb reanalyzed the public sequencing data and kept in-frame beta chains. Rows are unified per CDR3 protein, each entry keeping the most common DNA and genes. TCRdb's processing, not the study's, gives the V and J calls here. The sample profile shows approximately 68,000 distinct CDR3 sequences; around a tenth of them were found once. The ten largest clones capture under 10% of the sample.

This clonotype occurred a few times. No cognate antigen has been identified for it. It has no much larger one-base neighbor in the sample; base qualities were not kept. Set within a cohort of healthcare workers in London, UK, this nested case-control study involved weekly PCR testing of nasopharyngeal swabs along with blood sampling. Healthcare workers were recruited during the week of the UK lockdown, between 23 and 31 March 2020, and followed weekly for up to about 15 weeks. Trimming takes 6 bases off V and 5 bases off J; junction bases not matched to a gene: 12. The CDR3 sequence holds 16 residues, the cysteine and phenylalanine included. This entry keeps only the CDR3 DNA: 48 bases, framed from base 1. Based on the germline V gene, the CDR1 and CDR2 sequences are SNHLY and FYNNEI.

The chain uses TRBV2 and TRBJ2-7, with 11 bases in between that match TRBD2. The receptor comes from an adult who was a healthcare worker with PCR-confirmed SARS-CoV-2 infection or an uninfected control (not recorded which). The sample here was whole blood, taken at baseline. The encoded CDR3 is CASRDFATSGADEQYF. The nucleotide sequence is given as TGTGCCAGCAGGGACTTCGCGACTAGCGGGGCGGACGAGCAGTACTTC.